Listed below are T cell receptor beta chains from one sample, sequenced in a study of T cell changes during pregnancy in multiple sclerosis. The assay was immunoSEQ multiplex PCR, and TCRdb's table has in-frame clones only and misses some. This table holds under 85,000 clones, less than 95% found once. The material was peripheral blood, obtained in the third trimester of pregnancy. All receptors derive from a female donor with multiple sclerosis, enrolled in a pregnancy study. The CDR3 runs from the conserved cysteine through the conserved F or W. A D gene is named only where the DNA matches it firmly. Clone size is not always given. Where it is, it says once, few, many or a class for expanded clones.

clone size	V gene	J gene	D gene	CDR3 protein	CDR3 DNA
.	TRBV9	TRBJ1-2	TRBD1	CASRTGLIYGYTF	TGTGCCAGCCGGACAGGCCTAATCTATGGCTACACCTTC
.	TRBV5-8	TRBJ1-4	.	CASSSGVWNEKLFF	TGTGCCAGCAGCTCGGGGGTGTGGAATGAAAAACTGTTTTTT
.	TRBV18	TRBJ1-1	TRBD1	CASSLLTGVNTEAFF	TGTGCCAGCTCACTTCTTACAGGGGTGAACACTGAAGCTTTCTTT
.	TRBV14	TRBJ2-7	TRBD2	CASSTQLAGYEQYF	TGTGCCAGCAGCACCCAACTAGCGGGCTACGAGCAGTACTTC
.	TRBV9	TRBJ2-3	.	CASSETSTDTQYF	TGTGCCAGCAGCGAAACTAGCACAGATACGCAGTATTTT
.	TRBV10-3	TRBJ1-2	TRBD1	CAISEGILTGTGDGEYGYTF	TGTGCCATCAGTGAGGGCATACTGACCGGGACAGGGGATGGGGAGTATGGCTACACCTTC
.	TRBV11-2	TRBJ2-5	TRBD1	CASSLAWDRADLQETQYF	TGTGCCAGCAGCTTAGCTTGGGACAGGGCGGACCTCCAAGAGACCCAGTACTTC
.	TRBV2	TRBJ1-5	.	CASSEVGTYQPQHF	TGTGCCAGCAGTGAAGTCGGGACATATCAGCCCCAGCATTTT
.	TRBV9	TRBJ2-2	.	CASSVSPSKNTGELFF	TGTGCCAGCAGCGTGAGCCCCTCTAAGAACACCGGGGAGCTGTTTTTT
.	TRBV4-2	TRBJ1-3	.	CASSPGGGPGNTIYF	TGTGCCAGCAGCCCTGGGGGGGGGCCTGGAAACACCATATATTTT
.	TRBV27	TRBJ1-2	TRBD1	CASSLRTGAYGYTF	TGTGCCAGCAGTCTACGGACAGGGGCCTATGGCTACACCTTC
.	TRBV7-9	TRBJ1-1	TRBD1	CASSLAGTGGTEAFF	TGTGCCAGCAGCTTAGCGGGGACAGGGGGCACTGAAGCTTTCTTT
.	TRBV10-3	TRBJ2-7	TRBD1	CAISDPRQGRPYEQYF	TGTGCCATCAGTGACCCAAGACAGGGGAGGCCCTACGAGCAGTACTTC
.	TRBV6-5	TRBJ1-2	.	CASNPAGSDYGYTF	TGTGCCAGCAATCCGGCAGGGTCAGACTATGGCTACACCTTC
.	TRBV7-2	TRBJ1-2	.	CASSSQGQGYGYTF	TGTGCCAGCAGCTCCCAGGGGCAGGGCTATGGCTACACCTTC
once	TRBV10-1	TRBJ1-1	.	CASSEGGFAEAFF	TGCGCCAGCAGTGAAGGAGGATTCGCTGAAGCTTTCTTT
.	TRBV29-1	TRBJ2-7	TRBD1	CSVELGGQAPYEQYF	TGCAGCGTTGAACTTGGGGGACAGGCCCCCTACGAGCAGTACTTC
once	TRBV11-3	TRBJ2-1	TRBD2	CASSLTSGFNEQFF	TGTGCCAGCAGCTTGACTAGCGGATTCAATGAGCAGTTCTTC
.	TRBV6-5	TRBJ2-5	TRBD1	CASSITGGPQETQYF	TGTGCCAGCAGTATCACAGGGGGGCCACAAGAGACCCAGTACTTC
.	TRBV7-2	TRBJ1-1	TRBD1	CASSQTGGMNTEAFF	TGTGCCAGCAGCCAGACAGGGGGCATGAACACTGAAGCTTTCTTT
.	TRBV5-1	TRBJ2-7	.	CASSLSPTYYEQYF	TGCGCCAGCAGCCTATCACCAACCTACTACGAGCAGTACTTC
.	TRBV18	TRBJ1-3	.	CASSQRSSGNTIYF	TGTGCCAGCTCACAAAGGAGCTCTGGAAACACCATATATTTT
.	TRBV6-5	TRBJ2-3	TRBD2	CASVRREGGGGTQYF	TGTGCCAGCGTGCGGCGGGAGGGAGGTGGGGGTACGCAGTATTTT
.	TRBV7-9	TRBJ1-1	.	CASSLRGAGTEAFF	TGTGCCAGCAGCTTACGGGGGGCGGGAACTGAAGCTTTCTTT
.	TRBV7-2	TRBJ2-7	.	CASSWGSEFYEQYF	TGTGCCAGCAGCTGGGGCAGCGAATTCTACGAGCAGTACTTC
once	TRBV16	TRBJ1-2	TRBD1	CASSQSLGQGPNYGYTF	TGTGCCAGCAGCCAATCACTCGGACAGGGGCCTAACTATGGCTACACCTTC
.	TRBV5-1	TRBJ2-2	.	CASSLQANTGELFF	TGCGCCAGCAGCCTTCAGGCGAACACCGGGGAGCTGTTTTTT
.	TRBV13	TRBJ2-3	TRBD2	CAGSPIAGGPPDTQYF	TGTGCCGGCAGCCCCATTGCGGGAGGGCCCCCAGATACGCAGTATTTT
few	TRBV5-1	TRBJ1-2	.	CASSSTFLRQGQKGAPIFGGYTF	.
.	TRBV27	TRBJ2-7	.	CASSLYHGYEQYF	TGTGCCAGCAGTTTGTACCACGGGTACGAGCAGTACTTC